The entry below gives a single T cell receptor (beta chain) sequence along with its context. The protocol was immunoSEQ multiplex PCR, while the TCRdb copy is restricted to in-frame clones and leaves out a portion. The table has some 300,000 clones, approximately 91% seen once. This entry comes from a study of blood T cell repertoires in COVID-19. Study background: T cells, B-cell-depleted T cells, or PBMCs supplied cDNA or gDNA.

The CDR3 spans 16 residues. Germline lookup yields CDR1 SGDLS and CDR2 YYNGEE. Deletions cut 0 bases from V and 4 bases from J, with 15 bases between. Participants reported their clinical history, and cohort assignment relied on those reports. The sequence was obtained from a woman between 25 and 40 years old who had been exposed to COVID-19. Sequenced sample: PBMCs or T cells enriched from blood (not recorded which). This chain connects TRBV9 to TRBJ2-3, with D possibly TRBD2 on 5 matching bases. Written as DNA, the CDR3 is TGTGCCAGCAGCGTAGCTGGGAGCCCTCCCTCAGATACGCAGTATTTT. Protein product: CASSVAGSPPSDTQYF.